The clone carrying this T cell receptor (beta chain) was counted a few times. Its target is unknown. Possible read error: a much larger clone is one base away. The CDR3 totals 12 residues. V lost 1 base and J lost 5, with 5 bases in between. Germline CDR1 and CDR2: MNHEY and SVGEGT. The entry originates in a study of CD8 T cells in ankylosing spondylitis. Making use of molecular barcodes, quantitative 5'-RACE generated TCR beta libraries. TCRdb reprocessed the 5' RACE reads with MiXCR, giving one entry per CDR3 protein. The sample holds about 750,000 distinct CDR3 sequences, 15% to 20% seen once. Overall study findings and caveats: Earlier authors reported some of these motif variants in reactive arthritis synovial fluid and blood. Disease-linked clones reportedly showed significant enrichment in matched ankylosing spondylitis synovial fluid. Blood of patients with ankylosing spondylitis appeared to be characterized by a TCR beta motif of 8 or 9 highly homologous variants.

The sequence was collected from a male donor with ankylosing spondylitis. The sample was blood, either unsorted or a sorted T cell fraction (not recorded which). This rearrangement joins TRBV6-2 or TRBV6-3 to TRBJ2-5; D is undetermined. This chain's CDR3 is CASSYFVETQYF. Here the CDR3 DNA reads TGTGCCAGCAGTTACTTTGTGGAGACCCAGTACTTC.